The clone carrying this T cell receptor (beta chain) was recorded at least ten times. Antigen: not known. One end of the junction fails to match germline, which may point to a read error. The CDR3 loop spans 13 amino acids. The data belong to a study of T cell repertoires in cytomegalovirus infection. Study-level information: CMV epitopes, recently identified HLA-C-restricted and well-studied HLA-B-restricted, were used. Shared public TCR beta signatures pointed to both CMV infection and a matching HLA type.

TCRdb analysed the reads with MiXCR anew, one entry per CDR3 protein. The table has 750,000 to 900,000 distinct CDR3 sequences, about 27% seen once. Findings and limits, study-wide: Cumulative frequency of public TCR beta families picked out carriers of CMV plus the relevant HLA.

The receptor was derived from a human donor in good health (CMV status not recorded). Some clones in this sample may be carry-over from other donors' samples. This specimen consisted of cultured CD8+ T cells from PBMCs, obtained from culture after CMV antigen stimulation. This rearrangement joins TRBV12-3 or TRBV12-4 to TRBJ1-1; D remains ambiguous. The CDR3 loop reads CASSLGVNTEAFF. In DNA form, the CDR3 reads TGTGCCAGCAGCTTAGGAGTGAACACTGAAGCTTTCTTT.